What follows are 26 T cell receptor beta chains derived from one specimen sequenced in a study of neurological immune-mediated disorders. TCRdb itself ran the 5' RACE reads through MiXCR, one entry per CDR3 protein. The sample yields under 70,000 distinct CDR3 sequences, approximately 25% seen once. Specified time point: technical triplicate 2. The material sequenced was PBMCs. The origin of the receptors is a man aged 55 to 70 with HTLV-1-associated myelopathy (HAM/TSP).

The chain joins TRBV5-1 to TRBJ2-5, with 7 bases fitting TRBD1. The CDR3 is made up of 13 amino acids. Losses at the gene ends were 5 bases for V and 4 bases for J; bases not matched to a gene: 5. Germline V CDR1 and CDR2: SGHRS, YFSETQ. CDR3: CASRTGERETQYF. CDR3 nucleotide sequence: TGCGCCAGCAGAACAGGGGAGAGAGAGACCCAGTACTTC.

This clonotype was counted many times. The chain combines TRBV9 with TRBJ1-3; D remains unclear. This CDR3 has 15 residues. Trimming shortened V by 2 bases and J by 1 base, and 10 bases separated the two germline ends. Germline lookup yields CDR1 SGDLS and CDR2 YYNGEE. The CDR3 DNA reads TGTGCCAGCAGCGTGGCACCCGGTTCTGGAAACACCATATATTTT. Protein product: CASSVAPGSGNTIYF.

The chain carries TRBV12-3 or TRBV12-4 and TRBJ2-7, with 9 bases aligning to TRBD1. This CDR3 has 15 residues. V was clipped by 6 bases and J by 6 bases; unmatched bases: 12. This chain's CDR3 is CASSFNGRQGGEQYF. The CDR3 DNA sequence: TGTGCCAGCAGCTTTAACGGGAGACAGGGGGGCGAGCAGTACTTC.

This clonotype was detected a few times. The chain has TRBV6-5 and TRBJ2-1, with TRBD1 matching 9 bases. J was trimmed by 9 bases and V by 4 bases; bases with no gene match: 7. The germline CDR1 and CDR2 sequences are MNHEY and SVGAGI. The CDR3 sequence is 14 residues long. CDR3 nucleotides: TGTGCCAGCAGTTCGGGGACAGGGCTCGGTGAGCAGTTCTTC. It translates to CASSSGTGLGEQFF.

This clonotype appeared many times. This rearrangement joins TRBV5-5 to TRBJ2-1; tentatively, D is TRBD2 (5 bases). V was trimmed by 1 base and J by 2 bases, leaving 10 bases between them. Germline CDR1 and CDR2: SGHKS and YYEKEE (reference sequence). This CDR3 has 15 amino acids. The CDR3: CASSLTSGTYNEQFF. As DNA, the CDR3 is TGTGCCAGCAGCTTGACGAGCGGCACCTACAATGAGCAGTTCTTC.

The chain is built from TRBV20-1 and TRBJ1-1; D perhaps matches TRBD1 (5 bases). Germline V gene data show CDR1 as DFQATT and CDR2 as SNEGSKA (reference sequence). This CDR3 is built from 12 residues. Trimming took 6 bases from V and 6 from J, leaving 14 bases between them. CDR3 loop: CSAGAPRAEAFF. The DNA for the CDR3 is TGCAGTGCCGGGGCCCCGCGGGCTGAAGCTTTCTTT.

This clonotype was detected a few times. The chain employs TRBV20-1 and TRBJ2-7, with TRBD2 as a possible D gene (6 bases). CDR1 and CDR2 from the germline V gene are DFQATT and SNEGSKA (reference sequence). Trimming pared 5 bases from V and 1 base from J, leaving 15 bases between. This CDR3 is 14 amino acids long. In DNA, the CDR3 is TGCAGTGCTGACCCGGGACTGGATTCCTACGAGCAGTACTTC. It is translated as CSADPGLDSYEQYF.

This clonotype appeared many times. The chain is built from TRBV6-5 and TRBJ1-1; no clear D. CDR3 length: 13 residues. Trimming removed 10 bases at V and 5 bases at J, with 17 bases between. Germline lookup yields CDR1 MNHEY and CDR2 SVGAGI. Written as DNA, the CDR3 is TGTGCCACCGAGCGGGTAGTAGGGACTGAAGCTTTCTTT. This translates into CATERVVGTEAFF.

This clonotype was observed at least ten times. V usage is TRBV5-1 and J usage is TRBJ2-3, with 8 bases that match TRBD2. Germline assignment: CDR1 SGHRS and CDR2 YFSETQ. The CDR3 extends over 13 amino acids. V was clipped by 0 bases and J by 6 bases; unmatched bases: 0. CDR3 protein: CASSLEREDTQYF. CDR3 nucleotides: TGCGCCAGCAGCTTGGAGCGGGAGGATACGCAGTATTTT.

V gene TRBV7-9 combines with J gene TRBJ2-1, with D possibly matching TRBD2 (7 bases). Germline V gene lookup returns CDR1 SEHNR and CDR2 FQNEAQ (reference sequence). There are 13 residues in the CDR3. V was pared by 8 bases and J by 5 bases, with 13 bases between. The CDR3 loop is CASGRGQDNEQFF. The CDR3 bases are TGTGCCAGCGGGCGGGGGCAAGACAATGAGCAGTTCTTC.

The V call is TRBV24-1, the J call TRBJ2-2; D gene unclear. Germline-derived CDR1 and CDR2 are KGHDR and SFDVKD. The V and J ends lost 0 bases and 0 bases respectively, with 7 bases between them. CDR3 size: 16 residues. CDR3 protein: CATSDLPWANTGELFF. DNA for the CDR3: TGTGCCACCAGTGATTTGCCTTGGGCGAACACCGGGGAGCTGTTTTTT.

This clonotype was recorded at least ten times. The chain joins TRBV28 to TRBJ1-5, with TRBD1 identical over 12 bases. The CDR3 extends over 15 amino acids. Germline V gene data show CDR1 as MDHEN and CDR2 as SYDVKM. V was pared by 5 bases and J by 6 bases, with 5 bases of the junction left unmatched. CDR3 protein: CASSTGQGAGQPQHF. The DNA of the CDR3 is TGTGCCAGCAGTACGGGACAGGGGGCCGGTCAGCCCCAGCATTTT.

The chain combines TRBV29-1 with TRBJ1-3, with D unresolved. Germline values: CDR1 SQVTM, CDR2 ANQGSEA. The CDR3 is made up of 12 amino acids. Trimming stripped 3 bases from V and 2 bases from J, with 5 bases between. CDR3 amino acids: CSVEGTGNTIYF. The CDR3 DNA follows: TGCAGCGTTGAGGGTACTGGAAACACCATATATTTT.

There are a few counts of this clonotype. The chain has TRBV25-1 and TRBJ2-7, with 7 bases that match TRBD1. The germline V gene has CDR1 MGHDK and CDR2 SYGVNS. J lost 3 bases, V lost 2 bases, and 7 bases had no gene match. The CDR3 is made up of 15 amino acids. Written as DNA, the CDR3 is TGTGCCAGCAGTGAAGAAGGGACAGCTTACTACGAGCAGTACTTC. Translation: CASSEEGTAYYEQYF.

This clonotype was picked up many times. J is TRBJ2-7 and V is TRBV20-1, with 8 bases fitting TRBD1. The germline CDR1 and CDR2 sequences are DFQATT and SNEGSKA (reference sequence). Germline trimming cut 1 base from V and 3 bases from J; bases unmatched to any gene: 11. The CDR3 covers 16 residues. The CDR3 region has the DNA TGCAGTGCTAGAGTCATCGGACAGGGTGAAAGCTACGAGCAGTACTTC. As protein: CSARVIGQGESYEQYF.

This clonotype occurred many times. The gene calls are TRBV6-5 and TRBJ2-2, with D possibly called TRBD1 or TRBD2 (5 bases each). Germline V lookup: CDR1 MNHEY, CDR2 SVGAGI. Trimming took off 6 bases at V and 4 bases at J, with 21 bases between the two ends. This CDR3 is 17 amino acids long. The CDR3 reads CASRPSGTRFGTGELFF. CDR3 nucleotide sequence: TGTGCCAGCAGGCCCTCCGGGACCCGATTTGGCACCGGGGAGCTGTTTTTT.

This clonotype was found many times. V is TRBV9 and J is TRBJ2-7, with a possible D match to TRBD2 (5 bases). The CDR3 length is 14 residues. Germline V gene sequence: CDR1 SGDLS, CDR2 YYNGEE. The V gene lost 4 bases and the J gene lost 3 bases, with 14 bases spanning the gap. CDR3 coding DNA: TGTGCCAGCAGCCCCCAGGCTGGGAGCTACGAGCAGTACTTC. Its translation is CASSPQAGSYEQYF.

This chain links TRBV10-3 with TRBJ2-2; no clear D. CDR3 length: 18 amino acids. The V end was cut by 2 bases, the J end by 3 bases, with 19 bases between. Germline V gene data show CDR1 as ENHRY and CDR2 as SYGVKD. CDR3 sequence (DNA): TGTGCCATCAGTGAGACTCAGGTTGTTGGATCCCACACCGGGGAGCTGTTTTTT. Translating gives CAISETQVVGSHTGELFF.

In the case of this clonotype: One junction end disagrees with the germline gene, perhaps due to a read error. The J gene is TRBJ1-3, the V gene TRBV5-6; no definite D call. Germline V gene lookup returns CDR1 SGHDT and CDR2 YYEEEE. The CDR3 runs to 16 residues. The DNA for the CDR3 is TGTGTCAGCAGCGTTGATCATGCGGGCTCTGGAAACACCATATATTTT. Translation gives CVSSVDHAGSGNTIYF.

This clonotype was counted many times. J is TRBJ1-1 and V is TRBV7-8, with unresolved D. Germline CDR1 SGHVS, CDR2 FQNEAQ. CDR3 length equals 16 residues. The V gene lost 3 bases and the J gene lost 3 bases, with 17 bases spanning the gap. CDR3 residues: CASSFGFGFGDTEAFF. Here the CDR3 DNA reads TGTGCCAGCAGCTTCGGCTTCGGGTTTGGGGACACTGAAGCTTTCTTT.

This clonotype was seen many times. The chain has TRBV5-5 and TRBJ1-5; D gene ambiguous. Looked up from germline, CDR1 is SGHKS and CDR2 is YYEKEE (reference sequence). Between the trimmed V and J ends, which lost 0 bases and 0 bases, there was a span of 7 bases. The CDR3 runs 15 residues. The chain's CDR3 is CASSLVAASNQPQHF. The CDR3 DNA sequence: TGTGCCAGCAGCTTGGTGGCAGCTAGCAATCAGCCCCAGCATTTT.

CDR3 sequence reads: CSALTGGNTGELFF. CDR3 bases: TGCAGTGCTTTGACAGGGGGGAACACCGGGGAGCTGTTTTTT. The rearrangement uses TRBV20-1 and TRBJ2-2; 9 bases line up with TRBD1. V was clipped by 5 bases and J by 1 base; unmatched bases: 2. The germline V gene has CDR1 DFQATT and CDR2 SNEGSKA (reference sequence). The length of the CDR3 is 14 residues.

This chain uses TRBV4-2 with TRBJ2-7; no firm D call. This CDR3 has 16 amino acids. Trimming cost V 0 bases and J 4 bases, with 16 bases left between them. Germline CDR1 is LGHNA and CDR2 is YNFKEQ. CDR3 coding DNA: TGTGCCAGCAGCCAAGATAGGGATCTGAGCAATTACGAGCAGTACTTC. This encodes CASSQDRDLSNYEQYF.

This clonotype was counted ten times or more. This rearrangement joins TRBV20-1 to TRBJ2-2; TRBD1 matches at 11 bases. This CDR3 region has 16 residues. After removal of 0 bases from V and 7 bases from J, the junction contained 7 bases not matched to a gene. The germline V gene has CDR1 DFQATT and CDR2 SNEGSKA (reference sequence). The CDR3 loop is CSARDPGQGVGGELFF. The DNA for the CDR3 is TGCAGTGCTAGAGATCCGGGACAGGGGGTTGGCGGGGAGCTGTTTTTT.

This chain uses TRBV19 with TRBJ2-5; 7 nucleotides agree with TRBD2. The CDR3 loop spans 15 amino acids. Looked up from germline, CDR1 is LNHDA and CDR2 is SQIVND (reference sequence). The J segment lost 5 bases and the V segment lost 2 bases, leaving 8 bases of the junction unmatched. DNA of the CDR3: TGTGCCAGTAGTATAAGGCGGGAGAAGGAGGAGACCCAGTACTTC. Translation: CASSIRREKEETQYF.

The table lists this clonotype with many counts. This chain links TRBV28 with TRBJ2-3; D remains ambiguous. Trimming shortened V by 5 bases and J by 6 bases, and 9 bases separated the two germline ends. Germline CDR1 and CDR2: MDHEN and SYDVKM. The CDR3 spans 12 residues. The CDR3 coding sequence is TGTGCCAGCAGTACTCCCACGGATACGCAGTATTTT. Its protein is CASSTPTDTQYF.